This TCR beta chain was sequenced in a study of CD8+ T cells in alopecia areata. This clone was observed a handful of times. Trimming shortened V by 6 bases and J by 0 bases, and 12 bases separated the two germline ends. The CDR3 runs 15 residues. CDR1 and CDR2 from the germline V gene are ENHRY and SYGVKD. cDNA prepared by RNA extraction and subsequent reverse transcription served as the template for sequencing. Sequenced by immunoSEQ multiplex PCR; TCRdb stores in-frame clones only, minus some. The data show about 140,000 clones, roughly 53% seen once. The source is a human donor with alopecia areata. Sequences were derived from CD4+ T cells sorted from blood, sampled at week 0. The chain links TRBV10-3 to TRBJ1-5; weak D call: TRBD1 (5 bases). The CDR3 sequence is CAIRATGDSNQPQHF. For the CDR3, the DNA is TGTGCCATCAGAGCAACAGGAGATAGCAATCAGCCCCAGCATTTT.